The rows below give T cell receptor beta chains drawn from one sample of a study of beta chain features in type 1 diabetes. TCRdb's copy holds only in-frame clones and misses some; the assay was immunoSEQ multiplex PCR. The repertoire holds some 360,000 clones, with 9.6% as singletons. Sequencing input: central memory CD4+ T cells from blood. Receptor source: a man younger than 40 with type 1 diabetes. The CDR3 runs from the conserved cysteine through the conserved F or W. A D gene is named only where the DNA matches it firmly. Not every row has a clone size; where given, it reads once, few, many or a size class.

clone_size j_call cdr3_length v_call d_call cdr3_aa cdr3_nt
few TRBJ1-5 11 TRBV9 NA CASSAGQPQHF TGTGCCAGCAGCGCCGGTCAGCCCCAGCATTTT
NA TRBJ2-1 12 TRBV28 NA CASSLSPHEQFF TGTGCCAGCAGTTTATCCCCGCATGAGCAGTTCTTC
NA TRBJ2-5 12 TRBV2 NA CASNPTQETQYF TGTGCCAGCAACCCAACCCAAGAGACCCAGTACTTC
NA TRBJ1-6 15 TRBV9 TRBD1 CASSVDGQGTSPLHF TGTGCCAGCAGCGTAGATGGACAGGGTACTTCACCCCTCCACTTT
many TRBJ2-1 14 TRBV7-9 NA CASSLSQYGNEQFF TGTGCCAGCAGCCTCTCTCAATATGGGAATGAGCAGTTCTTC
many TRBJ1-1 12 TRBV6-6 NA CASSYRGAEAFF TGTGCCAGCAGCTACCGCGGGGCTGAAGCTTTCTTT
NA TRBJ1-1 13 TRBV18 TRBD1 CASSSDRDTEAFF TGTGCCAGCTCATCGGACAGGGACACTGAAGCTTTCTTT
NA TRBJ2-7 13 TRBV7-9 NA CASSPGRAFEQYF TGTGCCAGCAGCCCGGGACGGGCGTTCGAGCAGTACTTC
NA TRBJ1-2 12 TRBV7-2 NA CASSLVSYGYTF TGTGCCAGCAGCTTAGTCAGCTATGGCTACACCTTC
few TRBJ2-3 13 TRBV7-2 NA CASSLARPDTQYF TGTGCCAGCAGCCTAGCCCGGCCAGATACGCAGTATTTT
NA TRBJ2-7 14 TRBV7-9 NA CASSLGTGIYEQYF TGTGCCAGCAGCTTAGGGACGGGCATCTACGAGCAGTACTTC
NA TRBJ1-4 12 TRBV6-5 NA CASSPQNEKLFF TGTGCCAGCAGCCCCCAGAATGAAAAACTGTTTTTT
NA TRBJ2-3 14 TRBV5-1 NA CASSFAGFTDTQYF TGCGCCAGCAGCTTTGCGGGATTCACAGATACGCAGTATTTT
NA TRBJ2-5 15 TRBV11-2 NA CASSSPGGAGETQYF TGTGCCAGCAGCTCCCCCGGAGGGGCGGGGGAGACCCAGTACTTC
NA TRBJ1-5 15 TRBV4-1 NA CASSRFQDSNQPQHF TGCGCCAGCAGCCGATTTCAAGATAGCAATCAGCCCCAGCATTTT
few TRBJ1-2 11 TRBV5-6 NA CASSLVGGYTF TGTGCCAGCAGCTTGGTCGGGGGCTACACCTTC
few TRBJ2-7 15 TRBV6-1 NA CASSLIIPDGPEQYF TGTGCCAGCAGTCTTATTATTCCAGACGGACCCGAGCAGTACTTC
few TRBJ1-5 14 TRBV4-3 NA CASSQAWGNQPQHF TGCGCCAGCAGCCAAGCCTGGGGTAATCAGCCCCAGCATTTT
many TRBJ2-5 14 TRBV11-2 TRBD1 CASSLGRGLETQYF TGTGCCAGCAGCTTAGGCAGGGGGCTGGAGACCCAGTACTTC
few TRBJ2-1 13 TRBV15 NA CATSSAEGAEQFF TGTGCCACCAGCAGTGCTGAGGGCGCTGAGCAGTTCTTC
NA TRBJ1-1 15 TRBV11-1 TRBD1 CASSPSRDRGTEAFF TGTGCCAGCAGCCCGTCCCGGGACAGGGGAACTGAAGCTTTCTTT
few TRBJ2-2 15 TRBV7-9 NA CASSLLAAQTGELFF TGTGCCAGCAGCTTATTGGCAGCCCAAACCGGGGAGCTGTTTTTT
once TRBJ1-1 16 TRBV7-2 NA CASSQDRSAHVAQAFF TGTGCCAGCAGCCAAGATCGTTCGGCTCACGTAGCCCAAGCTTTCTTT
NA TRBJ2-1 16 TRBV6-6 TRBD1 CASSPGQGSTGPEQFF TGTGCCAGCAGCCCCGGACAGGGGAGTACAGGACCTGAGCAGTTCTTC
few TRBJ1-5 17 TRBV27 NA CASSLGGGLMGNQPQHF TGTGCCAGCAGCCTCGGGGGGGGTTTGATGGGCAATCAGCCCCAGCATTTT
NA TRBJ1-5 16 TRBV27 TRBD1 CASSAHPQGVRQPQHF TGTGCCAGCAGTGCCCATCCACAGGGGGTCCGACAGCCCCAGCATTTT
NA TRBJ2-3 13 TRBV19 NA CAARTEVTDTQYF TGTGCCGCCAGGACGGAGGTCACAGATACGCAGTATTTT